What follows are 7 T cell receptor beta chains derived from one specimen sequenced in a study of blood T cell repertoires in COVID-19. Sequencing was performed with immunoSEQ multiplex PCR; in TCRdb, only in-frame clones are kept and a portion is missing. The sample yields fewer than 200,000 clones, roughly 80% seen once. What was sequenced was peripheral blood. The receptor set was obtained from a man aged 65-85 years with acute or convalescent COVID-19.

This rearrangement joins TRBV6-5 to TRBJ1-4, with a tentative D call TRBD1 (5 bases). The CDR3 loop spans 13 amino acids. Germline loops: CDR1 MNHEY, CDR2 SVGAGI. Trimming pared 8 bases from V and 3 bases from J, leaving 10 bases between. The CDR3 nucleotides read TGTGCCAGCCATGACAGCTCTAATGAAAAACTGTTTTTT. Translating it yields CASHDSSNEKLFF.

CDR3 sequence reads: CSALTGNEQFF. The DNA of the CDR3 is TGCAGTGCGCTAACAGGTAATGAGCAGTTCTTC. The chain recombines TRBV20-1 with TRBJ2-1, with D maybe TRBD1 (5 bases). This CDR3 has 11 residues. Germline CDR1 is DFQATT and CDR2 is SNEGSKA (reference sequence). Trimming cost V 6 bases and J 7 bases, with 10 bases left between them.

V and J are TRBV9 and TRBJ2-1; 10 nucleotides align to TRBD2. This CDR3 is built from 17 residues. CDR1 is SGDLS and CDR2 is YYNGEE in the germline V gene. The V and J ends lost 1 base and 6 bases, in that order; junction bases with no gene match: 10. CDR3 nucleotide sequence: TGTGCCAGCAGCGTATCTGAACTAGCGGGGTCTCCCAATGAGCAGTTCTTC. Its protein is CASSVSELAGSPNEQFF.

V is TRBV6-5 and J is TRBJ1-2; D possibly corresponds to TRBD1 (6 bases). V was clipped by 8 bases and J by 4 bases, with 11 bases between them. The length of the CDR3 is 12 residues. Per the germline V gene, CDR1 is MNHEY and CDR2 is SVGAGI. This chain's CDR3 is CASEGDGYGYTF. The DNA of the CDR3 is TGTGCCAGCGAGGGGGATGGCTATGGCTACACCTTC.

This clone was detected only once. The rearrangement joins TRBV4-3 to TRBJ1-6, with 7 bases matching TRBD1. V gave up 0 bases and J gave up 5 bases; unmatched junction bases: 4. Germline-derived CDR1 and CDR2 are LGHNA and YSLEER. The CDR3 is 16 amino acids. CDR3 loop: CASSQDNTGDNSPLHF. CDR3 nucleotide sequence: TGCGCCAGCAGCCAAGATAATACAGGGGATAATTCACCCCTCCACTTT.

This sequence joins TRBV7-9 and TRBJ1-2; TRBD1 is a possible D gene (5 bases). This CDR3 has 15 amino acids. Germline V gene data show CDR1 as SEHNR and CDR2 as FQNEAQ (reference sequence). Trimming took off 1 base at V and 3 bases at J, with 12 bases between the two ends. The CDR3 region is CASSLDPLGDYGYTF. In DNA form, the CDR3 reads TGTGCCAGCAGCTTAGACCCGCTAGGGGACTATGGCTACACCTTC.

J is TRBJ2-5 and V is TRBV6-5; 8 bases are a match to TRBD1. CDR3 length equals 12 residues. Trimming took 5 bases from V and 5 from J; bases not matched to a gene: 1. Germline lookup yields CDR1 MNHEY and CDR2 SVGAGI. CDR3 in amino acids: CASSRQGETQYF. The CDR3, as DNA: TGTGCCAGCAGTAGACAGGGGGAGACCCAGTACTTC.